These 17 T cell receptor beta chains share one sample of origin, sequenced in a study of CD8 T cells in ankylosing spondylitis (dated 2017 in TCRdb). No antigen is known for these receptors. Library construction relied on 5' RACE. The run used an Illumina HiSeq 2500. TCRdb took the public reads, trimmed them with fastp at Q25, ran MiXCR for clone calling and kept in-frame beta chains. Each entry merges the rows of one CDR3 protein and shows their most common DNA and genes. This sample has some 220,000 distinct CDR3 sequences in its table, and roughly 6.6% of those were observed once. The top ten hold 12% to 15% of the sample. Study-level results and caveats: Blood from ankylosing spondylitis patients appeared to be characterized by a TCR beta motif made up of eight highly homologous amino acid variants.

The sequencing sample was made of blood, either unsorted or a sorted T cell fraction (not recorded which). These receptors were taken from a male donor with ankylosing spondylitis.

The chain has TRBV28 and TRBJ2-1, with TRBD2 identical over 8 bases. The V and J ends lost 7 bases and 6 bases, in that order; junction bases with no gene match: 11. In germline, CDR1 is MDHEN, CDR2 SYDVKM. The CDR3 consists of 15 residues. The CDR3 coding sequence is TGTGCCAGCAATCTGAAGCGGGAGACCTCCAATGAGCAGTTCTTC. Its protein is CASNLKRETSNEQFF.

The V and J genes are TRBV5-1 and TRBJ2-7; no clear D. Germline V CDR1 and CDR2: SGHRS, YFSETQ. The CDR3 length is 13 residues. V dropped 0 bases and J dropped 4 bases, with 8 bases sitting between them. The DNA for the CDR3 is TGCGCCAGCAGCTTGGTTAGCAGGTACGAGCAGTACTTC. Translated: CASSLVSRYEQYF. Full variable domain (outside the CDR3, taken from reference TRBV5-1 and TRBJ2-7): KAGVTQTPRYLIKTRGQQVTLSCSPISGHRSVSWYQQTPGQGLQFLFEYFSETQRNKGNFPGRFSGRQFSNSRSEMNVSTLELGDSALYLCASSLVSRYEQYFGPGTRLTVT.

The chain is built from TRBV24-1 and TRBJ2-1; D is uncertain. The CDR3 sequence is 16 residues long. Germline V CDR1 and CDR2: KGHDR, SFDVKD. Trimming cost V 0 bases and J 3 bases, with 11 bases left between them. Here the CDR3 reads CATSDLDESNYNEQFF. The CDR3 nucleotides are TGTGCCACCAGTGATTTGGACGAATCCAACTACAATGAGCAGTTCTTC.

Ten or more counts support this clonotype. The chain recombines TRBV6-1 with TRBJ1-2, with D perhaps TRBD1 (6 bases). This CDR3 contains 13 residues. The germline V and J ends were trimmed by 5 bases and 4 bases, with 11 bases remaining between them. Per the germline V gene, CDR1 is MNHNS and CDR2 is SASEGT. The CDR3 DNA is TGTGCCAGCAGTACAACAGGGCTCTATGGCTACACCTTC. Translated: CASSTTGLYGYTF.

This clonotype was recorded a few times. The genes are TRBV20-1 and TRBJ1-1, with D unresolved. Germline V CDR1 and CDR2: DFQATT, SNEGSKA (reference sequence). V was clipped by 3 bases and J by 2 bases, with 10 bases between them. This CDR3 is built from 13 residues. CDR3 in amino acids: CSARPSLNTEAFF. The CDR3 DNA reads as TGCAGTGCTAGGCCCAGCCTAAACACTGAAGCTTTCTTT.

This clonotype was counted ten times or more. The junction departs from germline at one end; a sequencing error may be responsible. The V call is TRBV12-3 or TRBV12-4, the J call TRBJ1-2; D not certain. This CDR3 has 11 amino acids. DNA for the CDR3: TGTGCCAGCAGGTCGGGCCCATCACAAGACTTC. This codes for CASRSGPSQDF.

This clonotype has at least ten counts. The rearrangement joins TRBV4-3 to TRBJ2-7; D not resolved. The CDR3 has 14 amino acids. Trimming removed 0 bases at V and 6 bases at J, with 12 bases between. Germline CDR1 and CDR2: LGHNA and YSLEER. The CDR3 DNA is TGCGCCAGCAGCCAAGAACGGGCCTCGGGCGAGCAGTACTTC. This codes for CASSQERASGEQYF.

This clonotype occurred many times. The chain combines TRBV9 with TRBJ1-3; D remains unclear. V lost 3 bases, J lost 7 bases, and 14 bases lay in between. Looked up from germline, CDR1 is SGDLS and CDR2 is YYNGEE. CDR3 length: 14 amino acids. CDR3 region: CASSAGRVVNTIYF. The CDR3, as DNA: TGTGCCAGCAGCGCCGGGCGGGTCGTGAACACCATATATTTT.

This clonotype appeared many times. V and J are TRBV10-3 and TRBJ2-1, with 7 bases aligning to TRBD1. The CDR3 contains 14 residues. V shed 3 bases and J 7 bases; nucleotides not matched to a gene: 6. Germline-derived CDR1 and CDR2 are ENHRY and SYGVKD. DNA of the CDR3: TGTGCCATCAGTGAAGGGGGCGCTTCGAATGAGCAGTTCTTC. Residues: CAISEGGASNEQFF.

This clonotype was found many times. This rearrangement joins TRBV5-1 to TRBJ2-7; D uncertain. CDR3 size: 11 residues. V was clipped by 0 bases and J by 6 bases, with 4 bases between them. Germline V gene sequence: CDR1 SGHRS, CDR2 YFSETQ. CDR3 loop: CASSLGPEQYF. The CDR3 DNA follows: TGCGCCAGCAGCTTGGGACCCGAGCAGTACTTC.

This clonotype was observed a handful of times. The chain uses TRBV20-1 and TRBJ2-7; TRBD2 aligns across 12 bases. The CDR3 is 15 residues long. The germline V gene encodes CDR1 DFQATT and CDR2 SNEGSKA (reference sequence). Germline trimming cut 0 bases from V and 1 base from J; bases unmatched to any gene: 1. The CDR3 loop is CSARDGLAGSYEQYF. The CDR3 nucleotides read TGCAGTGCTAGAGATGGACTAGCGGGATCCTACGAGCAGTACTTC.

The sample holds many counts of this clonotype. This rearrangement joins TRBV10-3 to TRBJ1-1; D not certain. The germline V and J ends were trimmed by 6 bases and 2 bases, with 10 bases remaining between them. Germline CDR1 and CDR2: ENHRY and SYGVKD. The CDR3 consists of 13 residues. The CDR3 DNA follows: TGTGCCATCAGGGATGCAGCAAACACTGAAGCTTTCTTT. It codes for CAIRDAANTEAFF.

This clonotype was recorded many times. The chain employs TRBV20-1 and TRBJ2-7, with 10 bases matching TRBD1. V gave up 2 bases and J gave up 1 base; unmatched junction bases: 5. Per germline, CDR1 DFQATT and CDR2 SNEGSKA (reference sequence). CDR3 size: 15 residues. The CDR3, as DNA: TGCAGTGCTAGAAGAGCGGGACAGGGGTCCTACGAGCAGTACTTC. The encoded protein is CSARRAGQGSYEQYF.

This clonotype occurred many times. This chain links TRBV10-3 with TRBJ2-3; D unresolved. The CDR3 contains 18 residues. The germline V gene has CDR1 ENHRY and CDR2 SYGVKD. V gave up 2 bases and J gave up 0 bases, with 18 bases separating them. The CDR3 spells CAISEPLKGLDSTDTQYF. CDR3 in DNA: TGTGCCATCAGTGAGCCCCTCAAGGGCCTGGATAGCACAGATACGCAGTATTTT.

The chain recombines TRBV7-2 with TRBJ1-5; 7 nucleotides line up with TRBD1. V was clipped by 5 bases and J by 4 bases; unmatched bases: 5. CDR3 length: 14 amino acids. Per germline, CDR1 SGHTA and CDR2 FQGNSA. The CDR3: CASSEDRPNQPQHF. CDR3 coding DNA: TGTGCCAGCAGCGAGGACAGGCCTAATCAGCCCCAGCATTTT.

In its sample, this clonotype was seen many times. V usage is TRBV7-6 and J usage is TRBJ2-1; D perhaps matches TRBD2 (5 bases). The germline gives CDR1 SGHVS, CDR2 FNYEAQ. CDR3 length: 14 residues. The germline V and J ends were trimmed by 4 bases and 1 base, with 8 bases remaining between them. CDR3 bases: TGTGCCAGCAGCTCAGGCGGGTCCTACAATGAGCAGTTCTTC. Translation: CASSSGGSYNEQFF.

This clonotype was recorded at least ten times. The chain links TRBV4-2 to TRBJ2-7, with D uncertain. V lost 1 base and J 0 bases, leaving 10 bases between the germline ends. The germline gives CDR1 LGHNA, CDR2 YNFKEQ. The CDR3 runs 15 residues. The CDR3 DNA reads TGTGCCAGCAGCCAAGGATTGGGCATCTCCTACGAGCAGTACTTC. This codes for CASSQGLGISYEQYF.